A single sample gave rise to the 8 T cell receptor beta chains below, sequenced in a study of blood T cell repertoires in COVID-19. Assay used: immunoSEQ multiplex PCR; TCRdb lists only in-frame clones, some missing. The sample holds 150,000 to 200,000 clones, 80% to 95% seen once. The specimen sequenced was peripheral blood. Receptor source: a man aged 25 to 40 with COVID-19, enrolled during active disease.

The chain has TRBV18 and TRBJ2-5; TRBD1 aligns across 7 bases. Germline values: CDR1 KGHSH, CDR2 LQKENI. V lost 3 bases and J lost 1; bases outside the gene matches: 5. The CDR3 is 15 residues long. CDR3: CASSPRTGIQETQYF. The CDR3 bases are TGTGCCAGCTCACCCCGGACAGGTATCCAAGAGACCCAGTACTTC.

The CDR3 protein is CASNHRGGEKLFF. In DNA, the CDR3 is TGTGCCAGCAATCACAGGGGCGGGGAAAAACTGTTTTTT. This rearrangement joins TRBV2 to TRBJ1-4; 7 bases agree with TRBD1. The CDR3 extends over 13 amino acids. V lost 7 bases to trimming and J lost 8 bases; unmatched junction nucleotides: 7. From germline, CDR1 is SNHLY and CDR2 FYNNEI.

This clone was recorded once. The genes are TRBV10-3 and TRBJ2-7, with D perhaps matching TRBD2 (7 bases). CDR3 length: 14 amino acids. Looked up from germline, CDR1 is ENHRY and CDR2 is SYGVKD. The DNA of the CDR3 is TGTGCACACGCGGCCGGGGGGCTAGCAGTCGAGCAGTACTTC. Amino acid sequence: CAHAAGGLAVEQYF.

In DNA, the CDR3 is TGTGCCAGCAGCTTAATTCTGGGGGGGGTCAATCAGCCCCAGCATTTT. As protein: CASSLILGGVNQPQHF. The gene calls are TRBV7-2 and TRBJ1-5; tentative D call: TRBD1 (5 bases). Germline CDR1 and CDR2: SGHTA and FQGNSA. The CDR3 is 16 residues long. The V gene lost 2 bases and the J gene lost 3 bases, with 14 bases spanning the gap.

The chain has TRBV27 and TRBJ2-7; maybe TRBD1 (6 bases). The CDR3 spans 16 residues. From germline, CDR1 is MNHEY and CDR2 SMNVEV (reference sequence). Trimming took off 5 bases at V and 3 bases at J, with 20 bases between the two ends. The CDR3 nucleotides read TGTGCCAGCAGTACGACACCGGGACACACCATCTACGAGCAGTACTTC. Protein product: CASSTTPGHTIYEQYF.

This chain links TRBV7-2 with TRBJ2-3, with a tentative D call TRBD1 (7 bases). Trimming stripped 5 bases from V and 5 bases from J, with 17 bases between. Germline-derived CDR1 and CDR2 are SGHTA and FQGNSA. This CDR3 comprises 15 residues. The CDR3 here is CASSPPGGREDTQYF. CDR3 in DNA: TGTGCCAGCAGCCCCCCAGGGGGGCGCGAAGATACGCAGTATTTT. The whole variable domain, filled in from reference TRBV7-2 and TRBJ2-3, reads GAGVSQSPSNKVTEKGKDVELRCDPISGHTALYWYRQSLGQGLEFLIYFQGNSAPDKSGLPSDRFSAERTGGSVSTLTIQRTQQEDSAVYLCASSPPGGREDTQYFGPGTRLTVL.

This clone has a single count. V and J are TRBV10-2 and TRBJ1-1, with TRBD1 matching 7 bases. The CDR3 extends over 14 amino acids. Losses at the gene ends were 5 bases for V and 3 bases for J; bases not matched to a gene: 6. The germline V gene has CDR1 WSHSY and CDR2 SAAADI. For the CDR3, the DNA is TGCGCCAGCAGTTACAGGGGTCGGGACACTGAAGCTTTCTTT. It yields the protein CASSYRGRDTEAFF.

This chain connects TRBV30 to TRBJ2-7; maybe TRBD2 (6 bases). The V end was cut by 4 bases, the J end by 0 bases, with 10 bases between. Per germline, CDR1 GTSNPN and CDR2 SVGIG (reference sequence). This CDR3 has 13 residues. This CDR3 reads CAWNRGSSYEQYF. DNA of the CDR3: TGTGCCTGGAATCGGGGGAGCTCCTACGAGCAGTACTTC.